This T cell receptor (beta chain) was sequenced in a study of cytomegalovirus exposure and HLA in healthy donors. Primers for the PCR totalled 60 Vbeta and 13 Jbeta. Repertoires were generated with immunoSEQ multiplex PCR, while TCRdb's copy carries only in-frame clones and drops some. The table has over 100,000 clones, 55% to 75% seen once; the top ten hold roughly 10%. V shed 4 bases, J shed 1 base, and the junction held 11 bases outside the gene matches. The CDR3 consists of 16 residues. Germline assignment: CDR1 SQVTM and CDR2 ANQGSEA. The sequenced sample consisted of PBMCs. The clonotype comes from a man younger than 45 in good health and CMV-seropositive. The chain carries TRBV29-1 and TRBJ2-5; the match to TRBD1 covers 8 bases. The CDR3 loop is CSVGGRTGWSQETQYF. The DNA for the CDR3 is TGCAGCGTTGGCGGGCGGACAGGGTGGTCCCAAGAGACCCAGTACTTC.